Following are 32 T cell receptor beta chains from one sample sequenced in a study of blood T cell repertoires in COVID-19. Method: immunoSEQ multiplex PCR; TCRdb's copy keeps in-frame clones and lacks some. The sample has approximately 250,000 clones; around 87% are singletons. What was sequenced was peripheral blood. All receptors derive from a woman aged 55-69 years with COVID-19, enrolled during active disease.

V usage is TRBV30 and J usage is TRBJ2-2; D perhaps matches TRBD2 (5 bases). Between the trimmed V and J ends, which lost 1 base and 4 bases, there was a span of 19 bases. Germline-derived CDR1 and CDR2 are GTSNPN and SVGIG (reference sequence). The CDR3 runs 17 residues. The CDR3 protein is CAWSGAWGARGTGELFF. CDR3 DNA: TGTGCCTGGAGTGGAGCGTGGGGAGCCCGGGGCACCGGGGAGCTGTTTTTT.

The V and J genes are TRBV7-2 and TRBJ2-1; 14 bases line up with TRBD2. Germline CDR1 SGHTA, CDR2 FQGNSA. Trimming took 5 bases from V and 7 from J; bases not matched to a gene: 13. CDR3 size: 18 residues. CDR3: CASSPRGTSGSFLNEQFF. In DNA, the CDR3 is TGTGCCAGCAGCCCTAGAGGGACTAGCGGGAGTTTTTTGAATGAGCAGTTCTTC. The complete variable domain, with remaining parts taken from reference TRBV7-2 and TRBJ2-1, reads GAGVSQSPSNKVTEKGKDVELRCDPISGHTALYWYRQSLGQGLEFLIYFQGNSAPDKSGLPSDRFSAERTGGSVSTLTIQRTQQEDSAVYLCASSPRGTSGSFLNEQFFGPGTRLTVL.

This clone was seen only a few times. The chain uses TRBV28 and TRBJ1-6; possibly TRBD1 for D (5 bases). Germline CDR1 reads MDHEN; CDR2 reads SYDVKM. V was clipped by 4 bases and J by 3 bases, with 16 bases between them. The CDR3 has 17 residues. DNA of the CDR3: TGTGCCAGCAGTTCCGTAGCGGGGGTTAGCTATAATTCACCCCTCCACTTT. Translated: CASSSVAGVSYNSPLHF.

The chain employs TRBV5-1 and TRBJ2-7; possibly TRBD1 for D (6 bases). The ends were cut back, 4 bases at V and 0 bases at J, with 14 bases in the middle. This CDR3 region has 15 residues. CDR1 is SGHRS, CDR2 YFSETQ, per germline. The CDR3: CASSHTGTHSYEQYF. The CDR3 nucleotides are TGCGCCAGCAGCCACACCGGGACACACTCCTACGAGCAGTACTTC.

The chain carries TRBV29-1 and TRBJ2-1, with D perhaps matching TRBD2 (5 bases). Germline CDR1 is SQVTM and CDR2 is ANQGSEA. Trimming removed 4 bases from V and 4 bases from J, with 11 bases in between. The CDR3 is 13 amino acids. The CDR3 bases are TGCAGCGTTGCCAGCGGAATATACAATGAGCAGTTCTTC. Translation gives CSVASGIYNEQFF.

This sequence joins TRBV25-1 and TRBJ1-2; TRBD1 agrees at 7 bases. V was clipped by 2 bases and J by 8 bases; unmatched bases: 5. The germline V gene encodes CDR1 MGHDK and CDR2 SYGVNS. This CDR3 comprises 13 residues. CDR3 amino acids: CASSEKGARGYTF. The CDR3 DNA reads TGTGCCAGCAGTGAAAAGGGGGCGAGAGGCTACACCTTC.

In this sample, this clone turned up a few times. The chain employs TRBV1 and TRBJ1-5; the table's TRBD1 call for D was not verified on the DNA. TRBV1 is deemed a pseudogene. The CDR3 length is 16 residues. The CDR3 DNA reads TGCACCAGCAGCCAAAGGGGGCAAGAAGGAAATCAGCCCCAGCATTTT. Translation: CTSSQRGQEGNQPQHF.

The V gene is TRBV7-2, the J gene TRBJ2-3; 10 positions match TRBD2. There are 14 residues in the CDR3. Germline CDR1 reads SGHTA; CDR2 reads FQGNSA. V lost 8 bases, J lost 5 bases, and 7 bases stayed unmatched. The DNA for the CDR3 is TGTGCCAGCGGAGCGGGAGGGCAAGGAGATACGCAGTATTTT. Its protein is CASGAGGQGDTQYF.

CDR3 region: CAWSSGRETQYF. CDR3 nucleotides: TGTGCCTGGAGTAGCGGGAGGGAGACCCAGTACTTC. The gene calls are TRBV30 and TRBJ2-5, with 9 bases matching TRBD2. This CDR3 contains 12 residues. Germline assignment: CDR1 GTSNPN and CDR2 SVGIG (reference sequence). With 2 bases clipped from V and 5 bases from J, the junction kept 0 bases outside the gene matches.

The V and J genes are TRBV5-1 and TRBJ2-3; D is possibly TRBD2 (5 bases). CDR3 length: 14 amino acids. Germline V gene lookup returns CDR1 SGHRS and CDR2 YFSETQ. The CDR3 is CAASMSGSLDTQYF. The CDR3 DNA sequence: TGCGCAGCTAGTATGTCGGGGTCCCTAGATACGCAGTATTTT. Full variable domain (remainder filled in from reference TRBV5-1 and TRBJ2-3): KAGVTQTPRYLIKTRGQQVTLSCSPISGHRSVSWYQQTPGQGLQFLFEYFSETQRNKGNFPGRFSGRQFSNSRSEMNVSTLELGDSALYLCAASMSGSLDTQYFGPGTRLTVL.

This clone was recorded only once. The chain combines TRBV30 with TRBJ2-1; 7 nucleotides match TRBD2. The CDR3 has 14 amino acids. Germline loops: CDR1 GTSNPN, CDR2 SVGIG (reference sequence). V dropped 2 bases and J dropped 4; count of bases not matched to a gene: 5. The CDR3 protein is CAWSKLASYNEQFF. The CDR3 DNA sequence: TGTGCCTGGAGTAAACTAGCGTCTTACAATGAGCAGTTCTTC.

To note about this clone: The germline gene is not matched at one end of the junction; a read error may be the cause. V and J are TRBV9 and TRBJ1-4, with no clear D. This CDR3 comprises 13 residues. The germline V gene has CDR1 SGDLS and CDR2 YYNGEE. The CDR3: CASSPALSENLFF. CDR3 nucleotide sequence: TGTGCCAGCAGCCCCGCGCTCTCCGAAAACCTGTTTTTT.

This clone was seen a few times. The junction differs from germline at one of its ends, possibly a read error. The chain has TRBV6-1 and TRBJ1-2; perhaps TRBD1 as D (5 bases). The CDR3 has 11 amino acids. The germline V gene encodes CDR1 MNHNS and CDR2 SASEGT. CDR3 sequence (DNA): TGTGCCAGCAGTGAAACCCTTCGGGGGTACTTC. This translates into CASSETLRGYF.

V usage is TRBV18 and J usage is TRBJ1-6; TRBD1 aligns across 9 bases. Germline loops: CDR1 KGHSH, CDR2 LQKENI. The CDR3 has 14 residues. Trimming removed 1 base from V and 9 bases from J; junction bases left unmatched: 1. The CDR3 is CASSPRQGVSPLHF. The CDR3 coding sequence is TGTGCCAGCTCACCACGACAGGGGGTTTCACCCCTCCACTTT. The complete variable domain, with remaining parts taken from reference TRBV18 and TRBJ1-6, reads NAGVMQNPRHLVRRRGQEARLRCSPMKGHSHVYWYRQLPEEGLKFMVYLQKENIIDESGMPKERFSAEFPKEGPSILRIQQVVRGDSAAYFCASSPRQGVSPLHFGNGTRLTVT.

The chain links TRBV29-1 to TRBJ2-1; TRBD2 aligns across 7 bases. Germline loops: CDR1 SQVTM, CDR2 ANQGSEA. V was clipped by 3 bases and J by 10 bases; unmatched bases: 15. This CDR3 spans 15 amino acids. CDR3 DNA sequence: TGCAGCGTTGAGGGGAGAATGGCGGGAGCGGGAGAGCAGTTCTTC. Protein product: CSVEGRMAGAGEQFF.

This chain links TRBV11-3 with TRBJ2-7; 10 bases fit TRBD1. Trimming cost V 5 bases and J 1 base; bases outside gene matches: 2. This CDR3 has 14 amino acids. Germline V lookup: CDR1 SGHNT, CDR2 YENEEA. DNA for the CDR3: TGTGCCAGCAGCCCGGGACAGGGGTCCTACGAGCAGTACTTC. It is translated as CASSPGQGSYEQYF.

This clone has only one observation. This chain joins TRBV28 and TRBJ2-6; weak D call: TRBD1 (6 bases). The CDR3 loop spans 16 amino acids. The V and J ends lost 6 bases and 1 base respectively, with 13 bases between them. Germline values: CDR1 MDHEN, CDR2 SYDVKM. The CDR3 sequence is CASSPRGVSGANVLTF. As DNA, the CDR3 is TGTGCCAGCAGCCCCAGGGGTGTTTCTGGGGCCAACGTCCTGACTTTC.

The chain recombines TRBV6-5 with TRBJ1-1; 9 bases map to TRBD1. The germline CDR1 and CDR2 sequences are MNHEY and SVGAGI. The CDR3 spans 14 residues. The trim removed 6 bases at V and 2 bases at J, leaving 4 bases unmatched. The CDR3 spells CASRGTGRNTEAFF. The CDR3 DNA reads as TGTGCCAGCAGGGGGACAGGGCGAAACACTGAAGCTTTCTTT.

The CDR3 bases are TGTGCCAGCACCCCACAGTTGGTTCAGCCCCAGCATTTT. Translated: CASTPQLVQPQHF. The chain carries TRBV28 and TRBJ1-5; no clear D. Trimming took off 7 bases at V and 6 bases at J, with 13 bases between the two ends. CDR1 is MDHEN and CDR2 is SYDVKM in the germline V gene. This CDR3 has 13 amino acids.

Only one count was recorded for this clone. The V and J genes are TRBV5-1 and TRBJ1-1; 8 bases fit TRBD1. Germline CDR1 SGHRS, CDR2 YFSETQ. The trim removed 0 bases at V and 10 bases at J, leaving 14 bases unmatched. CDR3 size: 16 residues. CDR3 amino acids: CASSLDIAGGFLGAFF. The CDR3 DNA sequence: TGCGCCAGCAGCTTGGATATTGCAGGGGGCTTTTTAGGAGCTTTCTTT.

V is TRBV4-2 and J is TRBJ1-1; D is possibly TRBD1 (6 bases). V was trimmed by 4 bases and J by 4 bases, leaving 16 bases between them. CDR3 length: 15 residues. The germline CDR1 and CDR2 sequences are LGHNA and YNFKEQ. CDR3 bases: TGTGCCAGCAGCCGAGCACAGGGCTTTACCACTGAAGCTTTCTTT. This sequence encodes CASSRAQGFTTEAFF.

This sequence joins TRBV28 and TRBJ1-6, with 8 bases lining up with TRBD1. Germline V gives CDR1 MDHEN, CDR2 SYDVKM. V lost 6 bases and J lost 7; bases outside the gene matches: 8. The CDR3 runs to 15 residues. CDR3 sequence reads: CASSKWTGTNSPLHF. In DNA, the CDR3 is TGTGCCAGCAGCAAGTGGACAGGGACGAATTCACCCCTCCACTTT.

The chain joins TRBV2 to TRBJ1-1; TRBD1 is a possible D gene (6 bases). This CDR3 is 15 amino acids long. The germline CDR1 and CDR2 sequences are SNHLY and FYNNEI. Between the trimmed V and J ends, which lost 8 bases and 1 base, there was a span of 17 bases. The DNA for the CDR3 is TGTGCCAGCCACAGGAGTGGACAGACGAACACTGAAGCTTTCTTT. Translating gives CASHRSGQTNTEAFF.

The J gene is TRBJ2-7, the V gene TRBV28; TRBD2 matches 13 bases. V lost 4 bases and J lost 4; bases outside the gene matches: 10. The germline V gene encodes CDR1 MDHEN and CDR2 SYDVKM. This CDR3 contains 17 residues. The CDR3 loop is CASSSARRTSGGYEQYF. The CDR3 DNA sequence: TGTGCCAGCAGTTCCGCCAGAAGGACTAGCGGGGGTTACGAGCAGTACTTC.

The chain combines TRBV3-1 (or the pseudogene TRBV3-2) with TRBJ1-2; 7 bases are a match to TRBD1. This CDR3 has 14 residues. Germline V lookup: CDR1 LGHDT, CDR2 YNNKEL (reference sequence). The V segment lost 0 bases and the J segment 7 bases; nucleotides outside the gene matches: 5. CDR3 bases: TGTGCCAGCAGCCAAGAAGGGGACAGTAGTGGCTACACCTTC. It encodes CASSQEGDSSGYTF.

This rearrangement joins TRBV28 to TRBJ1-2, with 9 bases that match TRBD1. V gave up 6 bases and J gave up 7 bases; unmatched junction bases: 9. The CDR3 consists of 14 residues. Germline V gene lookup returns CDR1 MDHEN and CDR2 SYDVKM. CDR3 sequence: CASSPTGGASGYTF. CDR3 nucleotide sequence: TGTGCCAGCAGCCCTACAGGGGGCGCGAGTGGCTACACCTTC.

The V gene is TRBV28, the J gene TRBJ1-4, with 8 bases lining up with TRBD1. The CDR3 contains 17 residues. With 11 bases clipped from V and 3 bases from J, the junction kept 17 bases outside the gene matches. Germline-derived CDR1 and CDR2 are MDHEN and SYDVKM. The CDR3, as DNA: TGTGCCGTTTCGGACAGGGTGGTAAGGCAAGCTAATGAAAAACTGTTTTTT. This translates into CAVSDRVVRQANEKLFF. Together with reference TRBV28 and TRBJ1-4, the CDR3 gives the full variable domain: DVKVTQSSRYLVKRTGEKVFLECVQDMDHENMFWYRQDPGLGLRLIYFSYDVKMKEKGDIPEGYSVSREKKERFSLILESASTNQTSMYLCAVSDRVVRQANEKLFFGSGTQLSVL.

V and J are TRBV7-2 and TRBJ2-1; the match to TRBD2 covers 12 bases. The CDR3 runs to 19 residues. Germline loops: CDR1 SGHTA, CDR2 FQGNSA. V shed 3 bases and J 5 bases; nucleotides not matched to a gene: 14. CDR3 sequence reads: CASSFQLAGGTPRNNEQFF. DNA of the CDR3: TGTGCCAGCAGCTTCCAACTAGCGGGAGGTACCCCCCGAAACAATGAGCAGTTCTTC.

With respect to this clone: Other DNA sequences in the same sample also yield this CDR3. This sequence joins TRBV5-1 and TRBJ1-5, with TRBD1 as a possible D gene (5 bases). Germline assignment: CDR1 SGHRS and CDR2 YFSETQ. There are 15 residues in the CDR3. With 3 bases removed from V and 4 bases from J, the gap between germline ends came to 14 bases. In DNA form, the CDR3 reads TGCGCCAGCAGCTCCGGGACGGGAGGGAATCAGCCCCAGCATTTT. Its translation is CASSSGTGGNQPQHF.

In this sample, this clone turned up once. The chain employs TRBV5-6 and TRBJ1-5, with 8 bases matching TRBD1. CDR3 length: 19 amino acids. In germline, CDR1 is SGHDT, CDR2 YYEEEE. V lost 0 bases and J lost 2; bases outside the gene matches: 13. The CDR3 reads CASSLGRGPGGLGNQPQHF. The CDR3, as DNA: TGTGCCAGCAGCTTGGGTCGGGGCCCAGGGGGCCTGGGCAATCAGCCCCAGCATTTT. Based on the CDR3 plus reference TRBV5-6 and TRBJ1-5, the full variable domain is DAGVTQSPTHLIKTRGQQVTLRCSPKSGHDTVSWYQQALGQGPQFIFQYYEEEERQRGNFPDRFSGHQFPNYSSELNVNALLLGDSALYLCASSLGRGPGGLGNQPQHFGDGTRLSIL.

The V call is TRBV28, the J call TRBJ1-4, with D tentatively TRBD1 (5 bases). The V and J ends lost 2 bases and 7 bases respectively, with 14 bases between them. The length of the CDR3 is 15 residues. Germline loops: CDR1 MDHEN, CDR2 SYDVKM. The DNA for the CDR3 is TGTGCCAGCAGTTTAACGGGGGTTTTATCTGAAAAACTGTTTTTT. This sequence encodes CASSLTGVLSEKLFF.

The rearrangement links TRBV15 to TRBJ1-3; 8 bases map to TRBD1. With V trimmed by 0 bases and J by 2 bases, 0 bases remained unmatched. The CDR3 contains 15 residues. Per germline, CDR1 LNHNV and CDR2 YYDKDF (reference sequence). As DNA, the CDR3 is TGTGCCACCAGCAGAGACAGGGGGCCTGGAAACACCATATATTTT. It translates to CATSRDRGPGNTIYF.